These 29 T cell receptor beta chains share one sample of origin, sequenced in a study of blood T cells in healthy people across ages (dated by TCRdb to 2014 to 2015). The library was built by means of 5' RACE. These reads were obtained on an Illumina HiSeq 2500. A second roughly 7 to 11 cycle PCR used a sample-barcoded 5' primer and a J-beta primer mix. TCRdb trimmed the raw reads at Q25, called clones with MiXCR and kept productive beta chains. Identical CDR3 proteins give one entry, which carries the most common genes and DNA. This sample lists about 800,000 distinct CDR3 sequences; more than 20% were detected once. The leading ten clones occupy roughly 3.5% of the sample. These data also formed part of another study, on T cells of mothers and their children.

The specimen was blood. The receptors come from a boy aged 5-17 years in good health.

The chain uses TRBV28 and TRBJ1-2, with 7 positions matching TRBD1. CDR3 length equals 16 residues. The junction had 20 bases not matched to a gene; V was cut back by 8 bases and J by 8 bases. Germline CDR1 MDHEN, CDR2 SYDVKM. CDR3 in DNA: TGTGCCAGCTCCTGGGGGACAGCGGGAACTGTTAAGGGCTACACCTTC. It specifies CASSWGTAGTVKGYTF.

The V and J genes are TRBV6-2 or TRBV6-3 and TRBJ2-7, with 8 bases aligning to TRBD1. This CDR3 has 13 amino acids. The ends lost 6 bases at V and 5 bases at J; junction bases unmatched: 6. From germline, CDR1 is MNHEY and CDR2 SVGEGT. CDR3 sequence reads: CASRSPGGHEQYF. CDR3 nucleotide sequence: TGTGCCAGCAGATCTCCAGGGGGCCACGAGCAGTACTTC.

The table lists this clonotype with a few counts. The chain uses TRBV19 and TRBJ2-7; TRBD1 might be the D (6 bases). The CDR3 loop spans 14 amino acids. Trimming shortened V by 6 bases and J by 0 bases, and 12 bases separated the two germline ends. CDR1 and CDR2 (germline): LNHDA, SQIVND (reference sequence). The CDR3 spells CASSPRDISYEQYF. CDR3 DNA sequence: TGTGCCAGTAGCCCCCGGGACATCTCCTACGAGCAGTACTTC.

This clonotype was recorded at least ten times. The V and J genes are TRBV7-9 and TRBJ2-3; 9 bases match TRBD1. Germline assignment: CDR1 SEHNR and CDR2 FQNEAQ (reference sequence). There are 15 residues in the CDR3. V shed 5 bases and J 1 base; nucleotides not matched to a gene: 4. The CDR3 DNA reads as TGTGCCAGCAGCCCGGGACAGGGCGGCACAGATACGCAGTATTTT. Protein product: CASSPGQGGTDTQYF. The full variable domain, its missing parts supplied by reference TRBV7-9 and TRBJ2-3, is DTGVSQNPRHKITKRGQNVTFRCDPISEHNRLYWYRQTLGQGPEFLTYFQNEAQLEKSRLLSDRFSAERPKGSFSTLEIQRTEQGDSAMYLCASSPGQGGTDTQYFGPGTRLTVL.

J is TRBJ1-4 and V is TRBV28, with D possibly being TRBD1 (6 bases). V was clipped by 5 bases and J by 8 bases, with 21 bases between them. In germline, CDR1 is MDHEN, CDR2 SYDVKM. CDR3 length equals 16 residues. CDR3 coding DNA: TGTGCCAGCAGTACTCTAGGGGGGGCGGTGGTGGAAAAACTGTTTTTT. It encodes CASSTLGGAVVEKLFF.

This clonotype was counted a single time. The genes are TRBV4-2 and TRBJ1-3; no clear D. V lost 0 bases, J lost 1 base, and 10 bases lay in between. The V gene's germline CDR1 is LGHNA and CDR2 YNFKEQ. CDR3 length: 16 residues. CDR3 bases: TGTGCCAGCAGCCAAGATAATACCAGGTCTGGAAACACCATATATTTT. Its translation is CASSQDNTRSGNTIYF.

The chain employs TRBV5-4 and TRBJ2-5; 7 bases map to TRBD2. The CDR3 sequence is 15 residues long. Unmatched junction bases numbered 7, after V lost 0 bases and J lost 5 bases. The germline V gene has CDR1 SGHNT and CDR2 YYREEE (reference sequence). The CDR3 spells CASSLVPRREETQYF. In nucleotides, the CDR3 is TGTGCCAGCAGCTTGGTCCCAAGGCGGGAGGAGACCCAGTACTTC.

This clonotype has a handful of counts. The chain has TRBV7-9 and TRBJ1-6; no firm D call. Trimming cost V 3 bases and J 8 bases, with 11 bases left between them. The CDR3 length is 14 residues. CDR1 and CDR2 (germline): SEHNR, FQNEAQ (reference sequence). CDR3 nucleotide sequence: TGTGCCAGCAGCTTGAGGACGGAGGATTCACCCCTCCACTTT. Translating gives CASSLRTEDSPLHF.

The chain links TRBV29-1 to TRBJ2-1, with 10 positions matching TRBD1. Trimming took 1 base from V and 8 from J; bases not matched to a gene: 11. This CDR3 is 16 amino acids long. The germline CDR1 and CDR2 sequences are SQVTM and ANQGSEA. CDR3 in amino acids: CSVEGSRDRGGDEQFF. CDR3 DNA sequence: TGCAGCGTTGAAGGCTCCCGGGACAGGGGAGGCGATGAGCAGTTCTTC.

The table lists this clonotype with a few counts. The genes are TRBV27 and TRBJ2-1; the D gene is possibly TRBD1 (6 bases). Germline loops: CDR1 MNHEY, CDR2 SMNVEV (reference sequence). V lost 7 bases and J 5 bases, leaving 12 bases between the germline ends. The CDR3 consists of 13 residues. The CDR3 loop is CASTGEINNEQFF. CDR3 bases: TGTGCCAGCACAGGGGAAATAAACAATGAGCAGTTCTTC.

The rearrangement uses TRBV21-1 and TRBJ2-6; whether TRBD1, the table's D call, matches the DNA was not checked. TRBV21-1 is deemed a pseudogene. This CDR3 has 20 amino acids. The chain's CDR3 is CASSKGPGTAILSGANVLTF. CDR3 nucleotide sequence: TGTGCCAGCAGCAAAGGGCCAGGGACAGCGATTCTCTCTGGGGCCAACGTCCTGACTTTC.

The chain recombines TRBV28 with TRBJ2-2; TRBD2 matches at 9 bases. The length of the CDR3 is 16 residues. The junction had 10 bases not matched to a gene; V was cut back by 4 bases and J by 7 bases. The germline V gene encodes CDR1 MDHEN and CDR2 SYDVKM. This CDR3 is CASSSGLAGEVGELFF. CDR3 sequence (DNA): TGTGCCAGCAGTTCCGGATTAGCGGGAGAGGTCGGGGAGCTGTTTTTT. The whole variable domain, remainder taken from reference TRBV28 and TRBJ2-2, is DVKVTQSSRYLVKRTGEKVFLECVQDMDHENMFWYRQDPGLGLRLIYFSYDVKMKEKGDIPEGYSVSREKKERFSLILESASTNQTSMYLCASSSGLAGEVGELFFGEGSRLTVL.

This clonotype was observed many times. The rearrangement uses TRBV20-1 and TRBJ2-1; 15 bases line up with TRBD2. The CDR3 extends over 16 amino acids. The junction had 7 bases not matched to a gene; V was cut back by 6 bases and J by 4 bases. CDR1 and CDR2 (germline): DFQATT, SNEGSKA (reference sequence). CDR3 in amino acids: CSALPGLAGGYNEQFF. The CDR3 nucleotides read TGCAGTGCGCTTCCGGGACTAGCGGGGGGATACAATGAGCAGTTCTTC.

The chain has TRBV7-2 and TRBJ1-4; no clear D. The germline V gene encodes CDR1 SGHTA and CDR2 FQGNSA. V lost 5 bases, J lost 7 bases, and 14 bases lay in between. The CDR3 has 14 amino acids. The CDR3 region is CASSHGRRGEKLFF. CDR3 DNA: TGTGCCAGCAGCCATGGACGGAGAGGTGAAAAACTGTTTTTT.

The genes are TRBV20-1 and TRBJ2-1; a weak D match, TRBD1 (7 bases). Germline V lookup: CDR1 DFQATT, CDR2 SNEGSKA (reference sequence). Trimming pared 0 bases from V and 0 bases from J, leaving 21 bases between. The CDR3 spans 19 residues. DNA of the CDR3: TGCAGTGCTAGAGATCTGTCAGGTGGAGGGGACAGCTCCTACAATGAGCAGTTCTTC. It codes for CSARDLSGGGDSSYNEQFF.

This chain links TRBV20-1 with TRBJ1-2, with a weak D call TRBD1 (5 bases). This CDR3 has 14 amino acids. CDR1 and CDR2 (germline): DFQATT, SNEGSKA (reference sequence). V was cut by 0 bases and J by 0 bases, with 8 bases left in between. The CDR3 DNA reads TGCAGTGCTAGAGAGGCGACAGCTAACTATGGCTACACCTTC. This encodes CSAREATANYGYTF.

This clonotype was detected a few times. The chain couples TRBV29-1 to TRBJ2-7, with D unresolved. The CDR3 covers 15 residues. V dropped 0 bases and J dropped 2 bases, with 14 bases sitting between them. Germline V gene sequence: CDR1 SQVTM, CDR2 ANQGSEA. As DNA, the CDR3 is TGCAGCGTTGAAGATCCAGGTTCTTCAACCTACGAGCAGTACTTC. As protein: CSVEDPGSSTYEQYF.

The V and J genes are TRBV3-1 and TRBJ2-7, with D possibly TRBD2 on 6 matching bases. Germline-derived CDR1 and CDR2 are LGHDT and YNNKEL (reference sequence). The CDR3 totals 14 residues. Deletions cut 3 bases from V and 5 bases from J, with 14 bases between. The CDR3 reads CASSQGWGVHEQYF. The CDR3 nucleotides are TGTGCCAGCAGCCAGGGTTGGGGGGTCCACGAGCAGTACTTC.

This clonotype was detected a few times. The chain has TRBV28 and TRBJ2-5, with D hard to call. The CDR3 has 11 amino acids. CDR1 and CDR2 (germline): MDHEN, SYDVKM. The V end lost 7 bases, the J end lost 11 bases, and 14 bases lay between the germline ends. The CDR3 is CASTNVAEQYF. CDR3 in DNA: TGTGCCAGCACGAACGTGGCGGAGCAGTACTTC.

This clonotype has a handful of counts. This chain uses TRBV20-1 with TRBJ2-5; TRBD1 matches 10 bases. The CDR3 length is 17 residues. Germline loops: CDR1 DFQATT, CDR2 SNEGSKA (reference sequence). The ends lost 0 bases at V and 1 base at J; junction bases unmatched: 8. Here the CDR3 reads CSARDRGTGVFQETQYF. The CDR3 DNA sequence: TGCAGTGCTAGAGATCGCGGGACAGGGGTCTTCCAAGAGACCCAGTACTTC.

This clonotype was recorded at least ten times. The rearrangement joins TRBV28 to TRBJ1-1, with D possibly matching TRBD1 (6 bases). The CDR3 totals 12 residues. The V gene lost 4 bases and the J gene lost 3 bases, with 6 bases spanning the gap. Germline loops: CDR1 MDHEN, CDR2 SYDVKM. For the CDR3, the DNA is TGTGCCAGCAGTTCAGGGGACACTGAAGCTTTCTTT. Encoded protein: CASSSGDTEAFF.

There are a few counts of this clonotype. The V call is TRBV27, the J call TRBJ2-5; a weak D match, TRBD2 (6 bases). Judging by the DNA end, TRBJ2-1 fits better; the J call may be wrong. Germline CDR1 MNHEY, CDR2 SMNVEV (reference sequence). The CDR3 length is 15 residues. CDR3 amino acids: CASGDPGTYYNEQFF. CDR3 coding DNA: TGTGCCAGCGGAGACCCCGGGACTTACTACAATGAGCAGTTCTTC.

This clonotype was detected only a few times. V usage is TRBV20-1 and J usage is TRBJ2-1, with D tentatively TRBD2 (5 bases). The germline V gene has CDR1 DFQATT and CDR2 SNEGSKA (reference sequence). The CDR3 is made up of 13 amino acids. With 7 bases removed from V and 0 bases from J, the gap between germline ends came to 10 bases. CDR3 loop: CSGRSSSYNEQFF. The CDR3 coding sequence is TGCAGTGGGAGGTCGAGCTCCTACAATGAGCAGTTCTTC.

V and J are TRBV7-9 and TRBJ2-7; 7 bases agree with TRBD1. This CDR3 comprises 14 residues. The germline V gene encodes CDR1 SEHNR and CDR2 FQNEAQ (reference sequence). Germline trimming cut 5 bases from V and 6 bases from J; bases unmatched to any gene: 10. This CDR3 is CASSGPGQLGEQYF. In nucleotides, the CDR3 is TGTGCCAGCAGCGGACCGGGACAGCTTGGCGAGCAGTACTTC.

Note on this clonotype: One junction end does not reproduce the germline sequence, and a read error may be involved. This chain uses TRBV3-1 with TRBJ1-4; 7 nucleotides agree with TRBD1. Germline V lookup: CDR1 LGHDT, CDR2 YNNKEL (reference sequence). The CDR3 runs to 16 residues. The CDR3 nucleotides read TGTGCCAGCAGCCAACCTCCGGGACAGTTAGGGGAAAAACCGTTTTTT. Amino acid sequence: CASSQPPGQLGEKPFF.

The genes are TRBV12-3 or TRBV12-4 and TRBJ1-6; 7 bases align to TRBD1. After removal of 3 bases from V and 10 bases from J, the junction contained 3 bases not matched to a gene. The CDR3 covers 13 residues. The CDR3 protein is CASSFTGESPLHF. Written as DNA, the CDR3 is TGTGCCAGCAGTTTTACAGGGGAATCACCCCTCCACTTT.

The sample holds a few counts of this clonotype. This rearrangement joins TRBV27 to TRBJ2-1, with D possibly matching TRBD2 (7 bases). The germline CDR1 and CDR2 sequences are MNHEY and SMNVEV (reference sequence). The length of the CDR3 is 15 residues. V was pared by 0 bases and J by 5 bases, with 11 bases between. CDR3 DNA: TGTGCCAGCAGTTTATCGAGCGGGACAAACAATGAGCAGTTCTTC. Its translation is CASSLSSGTNNEQFF.

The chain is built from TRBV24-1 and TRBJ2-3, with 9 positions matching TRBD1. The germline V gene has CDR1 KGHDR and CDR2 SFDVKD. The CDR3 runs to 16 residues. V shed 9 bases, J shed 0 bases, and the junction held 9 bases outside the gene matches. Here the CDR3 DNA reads TGTGCCACCGCGGGACAGGGAGGATCAAGCACAGATACGCAGTATTTT. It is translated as CATAGQGGSSTDTQYF.

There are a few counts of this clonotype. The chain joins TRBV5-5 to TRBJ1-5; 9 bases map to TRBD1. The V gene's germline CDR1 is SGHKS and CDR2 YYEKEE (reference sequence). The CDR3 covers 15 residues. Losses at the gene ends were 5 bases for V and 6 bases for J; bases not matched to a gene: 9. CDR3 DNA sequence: TGTGCCAGCAGAGAAACAGGGGGCAGAAGTCAGCCCCAGCATTTT. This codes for CASRETGGRSQPQHF. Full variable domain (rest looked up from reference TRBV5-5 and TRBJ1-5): DAGVTQSPTHLIKTRGQQVTLRCSPISGHKSVSWYQQVLGQGPQFIFQYYEKEERGRGNFPDRFSARQFPNYSSELNVNALLLGDSALYLCASRETGGRSQPQHFGDGTRLSIL.